The 15 T cell receptor beta chains in this list originate from one sample, sequenced in a study of cytomegalovirus exposure and HLA in healthy donors. Amplification used 60 Vbeta primers and 13 Jbeta primers. Sequenced by immunoSEQ multiplex PCR; TCRdb stores in-frame clones only, minus some. There are roughly 150,000 clones in the sample; 70% to 90% occur only once, and 2% to 2.5% lies in the top ten. The sample taken for sequencing was PBMCs. These receptors were collected from a woman under 30 in good health and CMV-seronegative.

The chain carries TRBV27 and TRBJ2-7, with TRBD1 as a possible D gene (6 bases). The CDR3 is 13 residues long. Deletions cut 4 bases from V and 2 bases from J, with 9 bases between. Germline V gene lookup returns CDR1 MNHEY and CDR2 SMNVEV (reference sequence). CDR3 amino acids: CASSYDRTYEQYF. Here the CDR3 DNA reads TGTGCCAGCAGTTACGACAGGACCTACGAGCAGTACTTC.

The rearrangement links TRBV5-4 to TRBJ1-2; unclear D gene. CDR3 size: 11 residues. Germline loops: CDR1 SGHNT, CDR2 YYREEE (reference sequence). V lost 5 bases, J lost 8 bases, and 10 bases lay in between. CDR3 nucleotides: TGTGCCAGCAGTTTCATGGGCGGCTACACCTTC. Protein: CASSFMGGYTF.

V and J are TRBV4-2 and TRBJ2-2; 7 positions match TRBD1. The CDR3 totals 14 residues. J gave up 3 bases and V 4 bases, and 2 bases lay outside the gene matches. Germline assignment: CDR1 LGHNA and CDR2 YNFKEQ. CDR3 bases: TGTGCCAGCAGCCTGGGACAGTACACCGGGGAGCTGTTTTTT. Its protein is CASSLGQYTGELFF.

This clone was counted a single time. Its ends do not fully match the called genes, so a read error is possible. This chain joins TRBV7-9 and TRBJ2-4; possible D gene TRBD1, 6 bases. CDR3 size: 18 residues. The germline V gene encodes CDR1 SEHNR and CDR2 FQNEAQ (reference sequence). CDR3 loop: CSSSRLVSKGDTKNIQYF. The CDR3 region has the DNA TGTTCCAGCAGCCGATTGGTCAGTAAGGGGGATACAAAAAACATTCAGTACTTC.

The chain joins TRBV28 to TRBJ2-7, with 9 bases identical to TRBD1. Germline trimming cut 6 bases from V and 4 bases from J; bases unmatched to any gene: 10. CDR1 and CDR2 (germline): MDHEN, SYDVKM. This CDR3 is 15 amino acids long. The CDR3 reads CASRVPGTGKYEQYF. CDR3 DNA: TGTGCCAGCAGGGTCCCCGGGACAGGGAAGTACGAGCAGTACTTC. The variable domain in full, with the rest retrieved from reference TRBV28 and TRBJ2-7, is DVKVTQSSRYLVKRTGEKVFLECVQDMDHENMFWYRQDPGLGLRLIYFSYDVKMKEKGDIPEGYSVSREKKERFSLILESASTNQTSMYLCASRVPGTGKYEQYFGPGTRLTVT.

CDR3 protein: CASSQVRLGRNEQYF. The DNA of the CDR3 is TGCGCCAGCAGCCAAGTCCGCCTAGGGAGGAACGAGCAGTACTTC. J is TRBJ2-7 and V is TRBV4-1; D may be TRBD2 (6 bases). Germline V gene lookup returns CDR1 MGHRA and CDR2 YSYEKL. V was trimmed by 1 base and J by 5 bases, leaving 15 bases between them. The CDR3 consists of 15 residues.

The chain has TRBV4-3 and TRBJ2-3, with 9 bases identical to TRBD2. The germline gives CDR1 LGHNA, CDR2 YSLEER. This CDR3 has 16 amino acids. V gave up 1 base and J gave up 6 bases; unmatched junction bases: 8. The DNA for the CDR3 is TGCGCCAGCAGCCAAGCAGGCGGGAGGGCCCCTGATACGCAGTATTTT. Its protein product is CASSQAGGRAPDTQYF.

The chain has TRBV9 and TRBJ1-2; 11 bases align to TRBD1. CDR1 and CDR2 from the germline V gene are SGDLS and YYNGEE. V trimming: 4 bases; J trimming: 0 bases; junction bases outside the gene matches: 2. The CDR3 length is 15 residues. In nucleotides, the CDR3 is TGTGCCAGCAGCCCGGGACAGGGGGCTAACTATGGCTACACCTTC. Translation: CASSPGQGANYGYTF.

This chain connects TRBV7-2 to TRBJ1-2; D ambiguous. This CDR3 region has 12 residues. Germline CDR1 and CDR2: SGHTA and FQGNSA. The germline V and J ends were trimmed by 5 bases and 7 bases, with 11 bases remaining between them. Here the CDR3 reads CASSPRTTGYTF. The CDR3 DNA follows: TGTGCCAGCAGCCCGAGGACTACTGGCTACACCTTC.

In DNA form, the CDR3 reads TGCGCCAGCAGCTTCCAGATTGAAGAGACCCAGTACTTC. It yields the protein CASSFQIEETQYF. The rearrangement uses TRBV5-1 and TRBJ2-5, with unresolved D. The germline gives CDR1 SGHRS, CDR2 YFSETQ. The CDR3 loop spans 13 amino acids. The germline V and J ends were trimmed by 2 bases and 3 bases, with 8 bases remaining between them.

The chain links TRBV28 to TRBJ2-7, with unresolved D. Per the germline V gene, CDR1 is MDHEN and CDR2 is SYDVKM. V gave up 6 bases and J gave up 0 bases, with 6 bases separating them. The CDR3 length is 12 residues. CDR3 residues: CASSVSSYEQYF. The CDR3 nucleotides read TGTGCCAGCAGCGTTAGCTCCTACGAGCAGTACTTC.

J is TRBJ2-5 and V is TRBV28, with 7 bases lining up with TRBD2. Germline CDR1 is MDHEN and CDR2 is SYDVKM. V lost 7 bases and J lost 1; bases outside the gene matches: 6. This CDR3 comprises 14 residues. Here the CDR3 reads CASTSGVGQETQYF. The CDR3 DNA follows: TGTGCCAGCACGAGCGGGGTGGGCCAAGAGACCCAGTACTTC.

The chain carries TRBV28 and TRBJ2-7; 7 positions match TRBD1. This CDR3 is built from 14 residues. The V and J ends lost 6 bases and 7 bases, in that order; junction bases with no gene match: 12. CDR1 and CDR2 from the germline V gene are MDHEN and SYDVKM. The CDR3 reads CASSLTGTIGEQYF. As DNA, the CDR3 is TGTGCCAGCAGCCTGACAGGGACCATTGGGGAGCAGTACTTC.

The V and J genes are TRBV27 and TRBJ2-3; 9 bases are shared with TRBD2. The CDR3 contains 14 residues. V lost 6 bases to trimming and J lost 2 bases; unmatched junction nucleotides: 3. Germline assignment: CDR1 MNHEY and CDR2 SMNVEV (reference sequence). CDR3 bases: TGTGCCAGCAGCCCGGGACTAGCCACAGATACGCAGTATTTT. Translation: CASSPGLATDTQYF.

This sequence joins TRBV28 and TRBJ2-4; a possible D gene is TRBD2 (6 bases). The CDR3 is 12 residues long. Germline CDR1 is MDHEN and CDR2 is SYDVKM. Trimming took off 3 bases at V and 11 bases at J, with 11 bases between the two ends. The CDR3 DNA reads TGTGCCAGCAGTTTGGACTACCAGGTTCAGTACTTC. Its protein product is CASSLDYQVQYF.